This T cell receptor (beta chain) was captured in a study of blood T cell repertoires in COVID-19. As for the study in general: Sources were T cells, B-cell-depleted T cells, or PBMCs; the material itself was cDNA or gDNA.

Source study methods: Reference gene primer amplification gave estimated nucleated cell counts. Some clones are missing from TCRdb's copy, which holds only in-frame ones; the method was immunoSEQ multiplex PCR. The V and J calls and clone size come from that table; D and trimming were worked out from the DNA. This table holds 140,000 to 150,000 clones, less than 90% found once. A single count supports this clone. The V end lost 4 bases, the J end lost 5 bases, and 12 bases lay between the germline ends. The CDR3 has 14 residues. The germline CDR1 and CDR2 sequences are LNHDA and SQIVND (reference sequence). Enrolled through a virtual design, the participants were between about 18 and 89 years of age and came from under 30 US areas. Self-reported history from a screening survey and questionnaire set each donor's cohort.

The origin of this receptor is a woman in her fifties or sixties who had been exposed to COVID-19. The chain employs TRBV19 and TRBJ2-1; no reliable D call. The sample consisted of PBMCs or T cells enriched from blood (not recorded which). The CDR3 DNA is TGTGCCAGTAGTACCCCTGACAAGCACAATGAGCAGTTCTTC. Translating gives CASSTPDKHNEQFF. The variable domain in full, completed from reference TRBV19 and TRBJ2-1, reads DGGITQSPKYLFRKEGQNVTLSCEQNLNHDAMYWYRQDPGQGLRLIYYSQIVNDFQKGDIAEGYSVSREKKESFPLTVTSAQKNPTAFYLCASSTPDKHNEQFFGPGTRLTVL.